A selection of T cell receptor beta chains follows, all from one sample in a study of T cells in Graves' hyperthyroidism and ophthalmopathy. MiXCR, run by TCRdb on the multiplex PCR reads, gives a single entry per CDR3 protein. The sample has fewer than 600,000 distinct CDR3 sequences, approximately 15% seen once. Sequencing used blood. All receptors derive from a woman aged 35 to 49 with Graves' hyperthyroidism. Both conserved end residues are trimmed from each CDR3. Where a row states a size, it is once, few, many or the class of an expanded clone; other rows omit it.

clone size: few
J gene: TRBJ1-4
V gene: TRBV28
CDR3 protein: ASSQTGFRLF

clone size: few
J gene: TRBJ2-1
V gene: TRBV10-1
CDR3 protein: ASSDERDEQF

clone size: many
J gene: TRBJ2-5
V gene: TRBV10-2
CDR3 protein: ASSELGRGQETQY

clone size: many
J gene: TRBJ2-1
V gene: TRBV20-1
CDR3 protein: SARVLSSGSRGEQF

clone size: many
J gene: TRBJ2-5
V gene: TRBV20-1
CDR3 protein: SAREDRLLQETQY

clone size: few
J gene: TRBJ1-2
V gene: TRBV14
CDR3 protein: ASTQGNRNYGYT

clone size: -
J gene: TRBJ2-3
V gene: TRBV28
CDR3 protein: ASSPLPRTSGGITDTQY

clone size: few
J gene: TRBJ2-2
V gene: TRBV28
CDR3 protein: ASNPYTGELF

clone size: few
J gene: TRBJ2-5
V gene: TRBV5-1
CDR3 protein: ASSGGTGAPSETQY

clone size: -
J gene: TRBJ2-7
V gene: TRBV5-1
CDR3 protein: ASSLDSRRNEQY

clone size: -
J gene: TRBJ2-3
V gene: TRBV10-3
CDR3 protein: AIRPLAETDTQY

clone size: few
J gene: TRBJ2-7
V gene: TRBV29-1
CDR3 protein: SETPLFCSYEQY

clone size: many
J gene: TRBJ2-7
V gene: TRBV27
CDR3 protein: ASSRGQGFYEQY

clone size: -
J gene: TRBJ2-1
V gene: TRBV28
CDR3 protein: ASSSGPAGGVLRSYNEQF

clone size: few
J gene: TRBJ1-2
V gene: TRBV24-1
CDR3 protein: ATSGGGGYGYT

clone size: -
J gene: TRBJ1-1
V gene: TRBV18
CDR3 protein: ASSRWGNAEAF

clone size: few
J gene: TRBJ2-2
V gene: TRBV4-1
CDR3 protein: ASRLGASDNTGELF

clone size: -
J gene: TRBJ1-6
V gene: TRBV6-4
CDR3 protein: ASSEAGGNSPLH

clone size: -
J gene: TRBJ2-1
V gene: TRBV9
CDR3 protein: ASSYDSSGYNEQF

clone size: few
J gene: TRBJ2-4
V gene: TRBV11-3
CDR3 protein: ASSLGRTAVERAKNIQY

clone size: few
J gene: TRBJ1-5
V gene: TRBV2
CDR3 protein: ASSVTARKPQH

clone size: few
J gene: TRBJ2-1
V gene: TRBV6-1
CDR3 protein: ASSNRDSQF

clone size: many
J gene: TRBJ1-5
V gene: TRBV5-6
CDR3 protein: ASSLGTLGIQPQH

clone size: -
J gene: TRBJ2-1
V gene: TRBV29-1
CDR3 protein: SAPGQEF

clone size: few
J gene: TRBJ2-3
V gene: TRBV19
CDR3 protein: ASSIQGARADTQY

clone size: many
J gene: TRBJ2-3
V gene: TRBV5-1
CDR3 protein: ASSLAASSGTSTDTQY

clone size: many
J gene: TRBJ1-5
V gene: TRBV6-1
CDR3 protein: ASSEVGNQPQH

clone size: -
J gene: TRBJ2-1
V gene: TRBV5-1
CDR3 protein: ASSLTGANPYNEQF

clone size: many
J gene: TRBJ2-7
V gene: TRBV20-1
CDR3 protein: SASSGLAGGSSYEQY

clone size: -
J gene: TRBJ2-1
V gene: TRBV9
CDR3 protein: ASSVEGPGTYNEQF

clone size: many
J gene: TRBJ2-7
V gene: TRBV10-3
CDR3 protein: AISESGTNYEQY

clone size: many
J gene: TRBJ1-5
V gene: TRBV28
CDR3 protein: ASSFSGLDSNQPQH

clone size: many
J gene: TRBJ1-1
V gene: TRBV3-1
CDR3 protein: ASSQELRAAGTEAF

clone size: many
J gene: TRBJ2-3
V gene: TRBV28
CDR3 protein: ASRWEIFTDTQY

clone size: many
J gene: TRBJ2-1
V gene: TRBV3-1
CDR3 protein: ASSPTSPNGRYNEQF

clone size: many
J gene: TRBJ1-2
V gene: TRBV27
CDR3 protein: ASRPTTGPNYGYT

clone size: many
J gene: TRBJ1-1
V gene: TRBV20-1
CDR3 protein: SARGASVGRNTEAF

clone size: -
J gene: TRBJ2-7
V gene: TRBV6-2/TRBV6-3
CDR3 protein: ASSPSGTGYAEQY

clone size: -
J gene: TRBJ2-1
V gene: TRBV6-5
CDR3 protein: ASSYGEISHNEQF

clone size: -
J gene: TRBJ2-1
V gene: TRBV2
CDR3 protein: ASSETAGTGGFNEQL

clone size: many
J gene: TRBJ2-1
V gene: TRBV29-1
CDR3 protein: SVERTGGNEQF

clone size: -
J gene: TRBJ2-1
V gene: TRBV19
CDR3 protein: ASSFSLAGGNEQF

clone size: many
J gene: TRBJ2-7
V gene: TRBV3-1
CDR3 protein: ASSRSTGVSYEQY

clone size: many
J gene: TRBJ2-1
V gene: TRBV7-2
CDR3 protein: ASSRHGAGGSYNEQF

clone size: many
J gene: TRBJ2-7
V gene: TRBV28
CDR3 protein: ASSLNGVYEQY

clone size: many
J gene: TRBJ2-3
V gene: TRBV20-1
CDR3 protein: SARGASLGLAWDTQY

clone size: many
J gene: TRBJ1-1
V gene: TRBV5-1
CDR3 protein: ASSPGLSATEAF

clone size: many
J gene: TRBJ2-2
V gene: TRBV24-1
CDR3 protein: ATLGQGATGELF

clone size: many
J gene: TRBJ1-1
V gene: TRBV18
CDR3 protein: ASSDSASTEAF

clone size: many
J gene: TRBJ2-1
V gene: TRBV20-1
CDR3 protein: SAPGSGAPSSYNEQF

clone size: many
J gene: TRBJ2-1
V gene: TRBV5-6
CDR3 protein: ASLDQGRSSYNEQF